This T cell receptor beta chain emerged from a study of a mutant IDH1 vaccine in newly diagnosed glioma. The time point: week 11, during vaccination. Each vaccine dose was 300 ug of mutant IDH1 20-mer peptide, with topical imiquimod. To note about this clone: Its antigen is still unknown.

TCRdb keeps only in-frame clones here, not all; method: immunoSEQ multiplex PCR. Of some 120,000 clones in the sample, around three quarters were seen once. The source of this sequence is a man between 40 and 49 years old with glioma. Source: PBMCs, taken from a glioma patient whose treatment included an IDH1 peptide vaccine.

The CDR3 sequence: CGGRSGNTIYF. The CDR3 DNA reads as TGCGGGGGGCGCTCTGGAAACACCATATATTTT. The gene calls are TRBV29-1 and TRBJ1-3; tentatively, D is TRBD1 (6 bases). The germline gives CDR1 SQVTM, CDR2 ANQGSEA. The CDR3 length is 11 residues.